This TCR beta chain was identified in a study of T cell responses to AZD1222 COVID-19 vaccine. Turning to the study itself: The analysis combined second doses at about 4 or about 12 weeks. Study outcomes and limitations: Repertoires were obtained only post-peak T cell response. Spike-specific TCR depth and breadth grew after two AZD1222 doses.

A remark on this clone: Its antigen is as yet unknown.

Repertoires were generated with immunoSEQ multiplex PCR, while TCRdb's copy carries only in-frame clones and drops some. The table records 99,000 or so clones, roughly 87% of them present only once. There are 19 residues in the CDR3. Germline V gene sequence: CDR1 SNHLY, CDR2 FYNNEI. J gave up 2 bases and V 3 bases, and 16 bases lay outside the gene matches. Source: peripheral blood, taken on day 0 of AZD1222 vaccination. This clonotype originated in an adult in good health. V gene TRBV2 combines with J gene TRBJ2-5, with 9 bases lining up with TRBD2. The CDR3 sequence: CASSDLLAGGLGTQETQYF. The CDR3 DNA sequence: TGTGCCAGCAGTGATCTATTGGCGGGGGGGCTTGGCACACAAGAGACCCAGTACTTC.